This TCR beta chain was found in a study of cytomegalovirus exposure and HLA in healthy donors. This CDR3 is 14 amino acids long. This clone was seen more than once but under ten times. Researchers ran the PCR with 60 Vbeta and 13 Jbeta primers. Measured with immunoSEQ multiplex PCR; TCRdb has only the in-frame clones, and not every one. The repertoire holds about 90,000 clones, with over 55% as singletons. The origin of this receptor is a woman in her fifties or sixties in good health and CMV-seropositive. The sequencing input was PBMCs. The V gene is TRBV21-1, the J gene TRBJ2-1; TRBD1, the table's D call, was not compared with the DNA. TRBV21-1 is tagged as a pseudogene. This CDR3 is CASTWRDRDNEQFF. CDR3 in DNA: TGTGCCAGCACCTGGCGGGACAGAGACAATGAGCAGTTCTTC.